A selection of T cell receptor beta chains follows, all from one sample in a study of identical twins. TCRdb ran MiXCR on the 5' RACE reads and lists one entry per CDR3 protein. The sample includes about 660,000 distinct CDR3 sequences, 8.6% of them seen just once. This sample also belongs to another study, concerning yellow fever vaccine responses in identical twins.

The specimen sequenced was PBMCs. The receptor source for this set is a woman aged 18-30 years in good health. Both conserved end residues are part of each CDR3.

v_call cdr3_aa
TRBV18 CASSFGPATYNEQFF
TRBV20-1 CSATWDRGYEQYF
TRBV5-6 CASSLGGGSFQPQHF
TRBV7-9 CASSEQGETNEQFF
TRBV5-1 CASSMGLAGRYEQYF
TRBV5-1 CASSLAMGRTGELFF
TRBV6-5 CASSYTANQPQHF
TRBV21-1 CASSKRGNRGKSLYEQYF
TRBV5-1 CASSSGGVGTDTQYF
TRBV28 CASSDTGAGNTIYF
TRBV6-4 CASSDSTSGGDEQFF
TRBV30 CAWSEGGEQYF
TRBV6-2/TRBV6-3 CASSYSIEDGPWDEQFF
TRBV5-1 CASSLVSSGDRYEQYF
TRBV6-2/TRBV6-3 CASSTTTLGTDTDTQYF
TRBV29-1 CSVGLRDHQETQYF
TRBV7-2 CASSPSGGRHSNTGELFF
TRBV7-2 CASNNGDTQYF
TRBV14 CASSHGGWGPGTGGAGVYNEQFF
TRBV5-6 CASSLAWGQTTEAFF
TRBV5-1 CASSPAQGIPKNIQYF
TRBV7-2 CASSLTWTAYEQYF
TRBV29-1 CSVTTGFYEQYF
TRBV29-1 CSVEDNRLTGSYEQYF
TRBV5-1 CASSLAPHGERISYEQYF
TRBV7-8 CASEEDRANYNEQFF
TRBV12-3/TRBV12-4 CASIQGLQNTEAFF
TRBV7-2 CASSLAASGAGELFF
TRBV28 CASASEGRYTDTQYF
TRBV7-9 CASSLKIGTEETQYF
TRBV20-1 CSVPGLAGDRNYNEQFF
TRBV6-1 CASSESSSSKNIQYF
TRBV3-1 CASSLLDSNTGELFF
TRBV5-1 CASRGDGDNEQFF
TRBV28 CASSPDRAATDTQYF
TRBV27 CASSDRTGSNEQYF
TRBV5-1 CASSSGSFEQYF
TRBV20-1 CSADSRLAGGPNEQFF
TRBV4-1 CASSQEESGTYNEQFF
TRBV20-1 CSAIAQGAADTQYF
TRBV7-2 CASSLAHLGGLDELFF